This T cell receptor (beta chain) was retrieved from a study of T cell repertoires in cytomegalovirus infection. This clonotype was found a few times. The CDR3 is 14 residues long. With 5 bases removed from V and 8 bases from J, the gap between germline ends came to 16 bases. The germline V gene encodes CDR1 MNHEY and CDR2 SMNVEV (reference sequence). TCRdb recomputed calls from the reads with MiXCR, one row per CDR3 protein. This table holds some 680,000 distinct CDR3 sequences, 35% to 45% found once. This TCR derives from a human donor in good health (CMV status not recorded). Some clones in this sample may be carry-over from other donors' samples. The chain has TRBV27 and TRBJ2-1; unclear D gene. Sequencing was performed on PBMCs. The CDR3 coding sequence is TGTGCCAGCAGTGAAGGGCGGCGGAGCGATGAGCAGTTCTTC. Translating gives CASSEGRRSDEQFF.